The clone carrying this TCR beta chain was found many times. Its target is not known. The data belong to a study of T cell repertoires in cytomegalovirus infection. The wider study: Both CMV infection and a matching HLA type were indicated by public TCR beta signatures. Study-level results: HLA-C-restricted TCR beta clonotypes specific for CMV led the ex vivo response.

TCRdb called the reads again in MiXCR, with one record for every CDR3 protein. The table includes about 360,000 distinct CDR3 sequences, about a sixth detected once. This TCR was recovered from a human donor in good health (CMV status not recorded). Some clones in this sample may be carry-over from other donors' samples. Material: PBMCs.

CDR3 sequence (DNA): TGTGCCAGCAGCTTCTTTACCGGGACAGGGGGCCTCGACCTTTACACCGGGGAGCTGTTTTTT. Translation gives CASSFFTGTGGLDLYTGELFF. The chain employs TRBV11-2 and TRBJ2-2; 12 bases map to TRBD1. CDR1 SGHAT and CDR2 FQNNGV come from the germline V gene. The CDR3 is made up of 21 amino acids. V shed 3 bases and J 3 bases; nucleotides not matched to a gene: 17.